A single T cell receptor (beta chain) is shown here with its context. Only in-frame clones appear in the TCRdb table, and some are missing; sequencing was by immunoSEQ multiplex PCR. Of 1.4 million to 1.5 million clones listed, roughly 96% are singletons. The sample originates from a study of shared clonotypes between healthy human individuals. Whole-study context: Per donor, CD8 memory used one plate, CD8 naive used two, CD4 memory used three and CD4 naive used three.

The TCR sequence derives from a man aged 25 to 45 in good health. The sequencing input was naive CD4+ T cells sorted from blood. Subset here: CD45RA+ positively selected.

CDR3 sequence reads: CASSTGQLNTEAFF. The CDR3 DNA sequence: TGTGCCAGCAGCACAGGACAGCTGAACACTGAAGCTTTCTTT. The chain carries TRBV5-4 and TRBJ1-1, with TRBD1 as a possible D gene (6 bases). The CDR3 length is 14 residues. V was pared by 4 bases and J by 0 bases, with 10 bases between. Germline CDR1 is SGHNT and CDR2 is YYREEE (reference sequence).